This TCR beta chain derives from a study of shared clonotypes between healthy human individuals. The assay was carried out at the deep level. TCRdb's table, derived via immunoSEQ multiplex PCR, lists solely in-frame clones and lacks some. The sample contains 450,000 to 600,000 clones, around three quarters of which appear only once. Source material: PBMCs. The source is a woman aged 40 to 55 in good health. Some clones in this sample may be carry-over from other donors' samples.

The CDR3 DNA follows: TGCGCCAGCCACCCCGGAGGGGGCGGCACCGGGGAGCTGTTTTTT. Its protein product is CASHPGGGGTGELFF. The chain recombines TRBV4-1 with TRBJ2-2, with a possible D match to TRBD1 (7 bases). The CDR3 runs to 15 residues. The V gene lost 8 bases and the J gene lost 4 bases, with 17 bases spanning the gap. Germline V gene lookup returns CDR1 MGHRA and CDR2 YSYEKL.